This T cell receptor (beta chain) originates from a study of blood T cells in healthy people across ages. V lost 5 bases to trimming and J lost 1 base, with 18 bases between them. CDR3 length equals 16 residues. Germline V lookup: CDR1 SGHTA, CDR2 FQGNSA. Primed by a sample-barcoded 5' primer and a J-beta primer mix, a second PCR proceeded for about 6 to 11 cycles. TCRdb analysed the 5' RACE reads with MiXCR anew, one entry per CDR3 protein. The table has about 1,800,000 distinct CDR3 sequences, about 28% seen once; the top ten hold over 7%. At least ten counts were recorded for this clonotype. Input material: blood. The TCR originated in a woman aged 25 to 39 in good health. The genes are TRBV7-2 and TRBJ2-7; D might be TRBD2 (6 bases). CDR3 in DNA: TGTGCCAGCAGCCGCAGAGGAGCGGGTATATCCTACGAGCAGTACTTC. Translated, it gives CASSRRGAGISYEQYF. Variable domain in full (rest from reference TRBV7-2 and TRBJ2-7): GAGVSQSPSNKVTEKGKDVELRCDPISGHTALYWYRQSLGQGLEFLIYFQGNSAPDKSGLPSDRFSAERTGGSVSTLTIQRTQQEDSAVYLCASSRRGAGISYEQYFGPGTRLTVT.